This entry is about one TCR beta chain. Its matching antigen is unknown. The data were taken from a study of cytomegalovirus exposure and HLA in healthy donors. The PCR was carried out with 60 Vbeta primers and 13 Jbeta primers. Here immunoSEQ multiplex PCR was the method, and the copy in TCRdb shows in-frame clones only, minus some. The top ten clones hold more than 1.5% of a sample with some 190,000 clones, roughly four fifths of them seen once. General observations from the study: By HLA locus, TCR association rates varied in a later analysis, with DRB1 showing the most and HLA-C the fewest. Most sequenced TCRs were rare (though some public TCRs occurred in many donors). Presence/absence analyses assumed roughly uniform sequencing depth across donors, which may not hold.

Material for sequencing was PBMCs. The sequence was obtained from a man aged 18 to 29 in good health and CMV-seronegative.

CDR3 region: CASRPEAAQPQHF. The CDR3 DNA reads TGTGCCAGCAGACCGGAGGCGGCTCAGCCCCAGCATTTT. J is TRBJ1-5 and V is TRBV6-6; no clear D gene. The CDR3 totals 13 residues. The germline gives CDR1 MNHNY, CDR2 SVGAGI (reference sequence). Trimming shortened V by 6 bases and J by 6 bases, and 12 bases separated the two germline ends.